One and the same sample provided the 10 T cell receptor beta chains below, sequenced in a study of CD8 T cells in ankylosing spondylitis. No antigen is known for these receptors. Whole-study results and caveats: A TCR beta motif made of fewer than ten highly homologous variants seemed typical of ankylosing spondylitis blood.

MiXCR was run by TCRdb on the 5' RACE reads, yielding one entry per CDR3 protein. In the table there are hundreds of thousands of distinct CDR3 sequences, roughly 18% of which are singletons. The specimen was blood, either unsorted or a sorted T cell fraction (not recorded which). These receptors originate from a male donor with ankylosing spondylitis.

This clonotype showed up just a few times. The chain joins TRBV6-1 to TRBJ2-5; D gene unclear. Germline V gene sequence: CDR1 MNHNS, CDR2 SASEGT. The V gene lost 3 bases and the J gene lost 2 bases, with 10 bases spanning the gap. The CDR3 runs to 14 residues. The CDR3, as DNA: TGTGCCAGCAGTGAGACCACGACACAAGAGACCCAGTACTTC. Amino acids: CASSETTTQETQYF.

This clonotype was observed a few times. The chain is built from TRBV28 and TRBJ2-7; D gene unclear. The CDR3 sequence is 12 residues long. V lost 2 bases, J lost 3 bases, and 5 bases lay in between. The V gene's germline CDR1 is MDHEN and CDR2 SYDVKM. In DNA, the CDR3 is TGTGCCAGCAGTTTAAATTACTACGAGCAGTACTTC. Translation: CASSLNYYEQYF.

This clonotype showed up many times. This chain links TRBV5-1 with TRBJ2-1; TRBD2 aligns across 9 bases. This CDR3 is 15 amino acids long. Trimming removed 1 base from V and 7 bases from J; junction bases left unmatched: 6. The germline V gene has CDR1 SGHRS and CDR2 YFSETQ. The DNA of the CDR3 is TGCGCCAGCAGCTTGACTAGCGGGTCTTCGAATGAGCAGTTCTTC. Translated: CASSLTSGSSNEQFF.

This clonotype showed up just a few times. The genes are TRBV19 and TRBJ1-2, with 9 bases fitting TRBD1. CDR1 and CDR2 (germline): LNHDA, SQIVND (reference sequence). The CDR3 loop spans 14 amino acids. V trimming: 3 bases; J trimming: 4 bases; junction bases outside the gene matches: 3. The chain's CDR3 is CASSIPGQGYGYTF. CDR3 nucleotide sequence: TGTGCCAGTAGTATCCCGGGACAGGGCTATGGCTACACCTTC.

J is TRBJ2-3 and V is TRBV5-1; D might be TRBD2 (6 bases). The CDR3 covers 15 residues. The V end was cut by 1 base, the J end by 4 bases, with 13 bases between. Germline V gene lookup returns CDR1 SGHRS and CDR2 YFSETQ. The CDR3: CASSLRRGVSDTQYF. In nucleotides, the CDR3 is TGCGCCAGCAGCTTGAGGAGGGGCGTCTCAGATACGCAGTATTTT. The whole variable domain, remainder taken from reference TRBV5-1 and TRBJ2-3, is KAGVTQTPRYLIKTRGQQVTLSCSPISGHRSVSWYQQTPGQGLQFLFEYFSETQRNKGNFPGRFSGRQFSNSRSEMNVSTLELGDSALYLCASSLRRGVSDTQYFGPGTRLTVL.

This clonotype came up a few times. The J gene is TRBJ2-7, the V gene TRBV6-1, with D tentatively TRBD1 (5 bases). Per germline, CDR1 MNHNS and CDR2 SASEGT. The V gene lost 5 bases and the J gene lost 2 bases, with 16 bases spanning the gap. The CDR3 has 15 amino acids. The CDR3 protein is CASSQTGSFTYEQYF. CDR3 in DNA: TGTGCCAGCAGTCAAACAGGCTCCTTCACCTACGAGCAGTACTTC.

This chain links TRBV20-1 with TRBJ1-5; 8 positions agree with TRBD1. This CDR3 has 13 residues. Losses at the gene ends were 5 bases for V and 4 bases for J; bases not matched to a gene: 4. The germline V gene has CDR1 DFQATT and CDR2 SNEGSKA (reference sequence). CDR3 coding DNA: TGCAGTGCTGGGGGACAGGTGAATCAGCCCCAGCATTTT. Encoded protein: CSAGGQVNQPQHF.

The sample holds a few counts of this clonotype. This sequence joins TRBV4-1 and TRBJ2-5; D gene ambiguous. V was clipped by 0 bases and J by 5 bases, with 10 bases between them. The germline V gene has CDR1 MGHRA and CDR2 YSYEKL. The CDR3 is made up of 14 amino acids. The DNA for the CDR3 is TGCGCCAGCAGCCAAGATGTCCCCCGGGAGACCCAGTACTTC. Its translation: CASSQDVPRETQYF.

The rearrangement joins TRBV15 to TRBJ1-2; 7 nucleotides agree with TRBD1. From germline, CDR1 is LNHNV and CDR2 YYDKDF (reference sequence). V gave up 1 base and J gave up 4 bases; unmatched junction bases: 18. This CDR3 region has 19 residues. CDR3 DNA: TGTGCCACCAGCAGAGGGCCGACCGCAGGGGGGGATATTGGCTATGGCTACACCTTC. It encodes CATSRGPTAGGDIGYGYTF.

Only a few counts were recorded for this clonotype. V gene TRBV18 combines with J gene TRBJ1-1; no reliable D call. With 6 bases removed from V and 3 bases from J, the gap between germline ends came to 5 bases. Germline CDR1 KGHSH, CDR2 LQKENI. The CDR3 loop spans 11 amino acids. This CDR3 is CASSGDTEAFF. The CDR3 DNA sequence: TGTGCCAGCTCCGGCGACACTGAAGCTTTCTTT.